This T cell receptor beta chain was sequenced for a study of T cell changes during pregnancy in multiple sclerosis. Assay: immunoSEQ multiplex PCR; the TCRdb copy retains only in-frame clones and omits some. The table records around 15,000 clones, approximately 84% of them present only once. The TCR was taken from a female donor in good health, enrolled as a control in a pregnancy study. Source: CD8+ T cells from peripheral blood mononuclear cells, taken in the second trimester of pregnancy.

CDR3 DNA: TGCAGCGTTTGGGCCATCCACACTGAAGCTTTCTTT. Residues: CSVWAIHTEAFF. The chain combines TRBV29-1 with TRBJ1-1; D is unresolved. V lost 5 bases and J 3 bases, leaving 10 bases between the germline ends. CDR1 SQVTM and CDR2 ANQGSEA come from the germline V gene. The CDR3 spans 12 residues.